These 32 T cell receptor beta chains were sequenced from one sample in a study of shared clonotypes between healthy human individuals. Naive CD8 cells, CD45RO-negative and positively selected for CCR7, excluded terminally differentiated effector memory CD45RA+ cells. Profiling relied on immunoSEQ multiplex PCR, and the TCRdb table lists in-frame clones only, not all of them. The repertoire holds around 1.9 million clones, with approximately 94% as singletons. What was sequenced was naive CD8+ T cells from PBMCs. All receptors come from a man aged 18 to 29 in good health. Some clones in this sample may be carry-over from other donors' samples.

The chain joins TRBV7-3 to TRBJ2-7; D remains unclear. This CDR3 has 13 amino acids. The V gene lost 0 bases and the J gene lost 2 bases, with 5 bases spanning the gap. CDR1 is SGHTA, CDR2 FQGTGA, per germline. Here the CDR3 reads CASSLTDTYEQYF. CDR3 DNA sequence: TGTGCCAGCAGCTTAACAGATACCTACGAGCAGTACTTC.

V usage is TRBV28 and J usage is TRBJ2-1, with TRBD1 matching 9 bases. The CDR3 runs to 16 residues. V shed 7 bases and J 3 bases; nucleotides not matched to a gene: 10. Germline V gene data show CDR1 as MDHEN and CDR2 as SYDVKM. The CDR3 coding sequence is TGTGCCAGCACCTCAAACAGGGGGCCTCACTACAATGAGCAGTTCTTC. Protein sequence: CASTSNRGPHYNEQFF.

The chain joins TRBV11-2 to TRBJ1-1, with D unclear. V lost 2 bases to trimming and J lost 8 bases, with 21 bases between them. This CDR3 region has 16 residues. Germline lookup yields CDR1 SGHAT and CDR2 FQNNGV. The DNA for the CDR3 is TGTGCCAGCAGCTTATGGAGTCTTTTGCAGCCTCCCGAAGCTTTCTTT. Translating it yields CASSLWSLLQPPEAFF.

The rearrangement links TRBV7-6 to TRBJ2-1; no clear D. The CDR3 sequence is 15 residues long. V lost 1 base, J lost 5 bases, and 12 bases lay in between. CDR1 is SGHVS, CDR2 FNYEAQ, per germline. CDR3 DNA: TGTGCCAGCAGCTTAGGTAGTAGCAGAAACAATGAGCAGTTCTTC. This sequence encodes CASSLGSSRNNEQFF.

This clone was seen a few times. The V gene is TRBV27, the J gene TRBJ1-1; TRBD1 agrees at 10 bases. Per the germline V gene, CDR1 is MNHEY and CDR2 is SMNVEV (reference sequence). This CDR3 is 15 amino acids long. V lost 6 bases, J lost 7 bases, and 11 bases stayed unmatched. The chain's CDR3 is CASSLTGGMMSEAFF. DNA of the CDR3: TGTGCCAGCAGCCTGACAGGGGGCATGATGAGTGAAGCTTTCTTT.

V gene TRBV18 combines with J gene TRBJ2-7, with D hard to call. CDR3 size: 14 residues. CDR1 KGHSH and CDR2 LQKENI come from the germline V gene. V lost 8 bases and J 2 bases, leaving 16 bases between the germline ends. DNA of the CDR3: TGTGCCAGCACCGTGGGCGCATCGACCTACGAGCAGTACTTC. Translating gives CASTVGASTYEQYF.

V and J are TRBV30 and TRBJ2-2; the D call may be TRBD1 or TRBD2 (5 bases each). Trimming took 3 bases from V and 7 from J, leaving 6 bases between them. The CDR3 has 11 residues. CDR1 is GTSNPN, CDR2 SVGIG, per germline (reference sequence). Here the CDR3 reads CAWRRGGELFF. CDR3 sequence (DNA): TGTGCCTGGAGGAGGGGCGGGGAGCTGTTTTTT. The full variable domain, with the rest looked up from reference TRBV30 and TRBJ2-2, is SQTIHQWPATLVQPVGSPLSLECTVEGTSNPNLYWYRQAAGRGLQLLFYSVGIGQISSEVPQNLSASRPQDRQFILSSKKLLLSDSGFYLCAWRRGGELFFGEGSRLTVL.

The rearrangement links TRBV27 to TRBJ2-7, with TRBD1 matching over 10 bases. Per germline, CDR1 MNHEY and CDR2 SMNVEV (reference sequence). CDR3 length equals 14 residues. With V trimmed by 6 bases and J by 7 bases, 9 bases remained unmatched. The CDR3 DNA is TGTGCCAGCAGCCCGACAGGGGGCTTGAGTGAGCAGTACTTC. Translation gives CASSPTGGLSEQYF.

The V gene is TRBV15, the J gene TRBJ2-7; TRBD1 aligns across 8 bases. V lost 0 bases, J lost 7 bases, and 5 bases stayed unmatched. CDR1 is LNHNV, CDR2 YYDKDF, per germline (reference sequence). The CDR3 is made up of 14 amino acids. CDR3 loop: CATSRDVGDREQYF. The CDR3 DNA follows: TGTGCCACCAGCAGAGATGTGGGGGACAGGGAGCAGTACTTC.

This clone was picked up a small number of times. This chain's CDR3 is CASHRQEKGYTF. CDR3 bases: TGTGCCAGCCACCGACAGGAGAAGGGCTACACCTTC. V is TRBV6-1 and J is TRBJ1-2; weak D call: TRBD1 (6 bases). CDR1 and CDR2 (germline): MNHNS, SASEGT. The ends were cut back, 8 bases at V and 8 bases at J, with 15 bases in the middle. The CDR3 has 12 residues.

Notes on this clone: This same CDR3 is encoded by further DNA sequences in the sample. V and J are TRBV6-5 and TRBJ1-1; D is undetermined. In germline, CDR1 is MNHEY, CDR2 SVGAGI. Trimming stripped 2 bases from V and 1 base from J, with 5 bases between. The CDR3 has 13 amino acids. The CDR3, as DNA: TGTGCCAGCAGTTACCCGGGGAACACTGAAGCTTTCTTT. Amino acids: CASSYPGNTEAFF.

This chain connects TRBV28 to TRBJ2-7, with 8 bases fitting TRBD1. CDR1 and CDR2 (germline): MDHEN, SYDVKM. The CDR3 covers 15 residues. V shed 6 bases, J shed 0 bases, and the junction held 7 bases outside the gene matches. In DNA, the CDR3 is TGTGCCAGCAGCCCGAACAGGGGGGCCTCCTACGAGCAGTACTTC. Translated, it gives CASSPNRGASYEQYF.

V gene TRBV15 combines with J gene TRBJ2-3, with 11 bases identical to TRBD2. The CDR3 covers 18 residues. Germline loops: CDR1 LNHNV, CDR2 YYDKDF (reference sequence). Trimming cost V 0 bases and J 3 bases; bases outside gene matches: 8. The CDR3, as DNA: TGTGCCACCAGCAGAGATCGGCCTAGCGGGAGGATAACAGATACGCAGTATTTT. The encoded protein is CATSRDRPSGRITDTQYF.

V usage is TRBV6-5 and J usage is TRBJ1-1; D might be TRBD1 (5 bases). V lost 0 bases and J 5 bases, leaving 10 bases between the germline ends. The CDR3 extends over 14 amino acids. Germline V CDR1 and CDR2: MNHEY, SVGAGI. CDR3 bases: TGTGCCAGCAGTTACTCAAGGGGTCGGACTGAAGCTTTCTTT. The encoded protein is CASSYSRGRTEAFF.

To note about this clone: Additional DNA sequences in this sample encode the identical CDR3. V usage is TRBV9 and J usage is TRBJ2-5; 8 bases are shared with TRBD2. J lost 1 base, V lost 1 base, and 3 bases had no gene match. Germline assignment: CDR1 SGDLS and CDR2 YYNGEE. There are 15 residues in the CDR3. The DNA for the CDR3 is TGTGCCAGCAGCGTAAGCGGGGGAACCCAAGAGACCCAGTACTTC. It encodes CASSVSGGTQETQYF.

This chain uses TRBV2 with TRBJ2-3; 8 nucleotides match TRBD2. V gave up 6 bases and J gave up 6 bases; unmatched junction bases: 11. The germline V gene encodes CDR1 SNHLY and CDR2 FYNNEI. The CDR3 covers 15 residues. The CDR3 nucleotides read TGTGCCAGCAGAGGCCGGACGGGACTAGGCGATACGCAGTATTTT. This sequence encodes CASRGRTGLGDTQYF.

The chain uses TRBV4-2 and TRBJ1-1; 7 positions agree with TRBD1. Germline CDR1 LGHNA, CDR2 YNFKEQ. The CDR3 has 16 amino acids. The J segment lost 2 bases and the V segment lost 1 base, leaving 7 bases of the junction unmatched. The CDR3 reads CASSQGETGVNTEAFF. In DNA form, the CDR3 reads TGTGCCAGCAGCCAAGGGGAAACAGGGGTAAACACTGAAGCTTTCTTT.

The chain employs TRBV12-5 and TRBJ2-3; the D gene is possibly TRBD1 (7 bases). The CDR3 loop spans 16 amino acids. Germline CDR1 and CDR2: LGHNT and FRNRAP. Between the trimmed V and J ends, which lost 6 bases and 0 bases, there was a span of 16 bases. The CDR3 bases are TGTGCTAGTGGCCAGGAGGGGGCGAGGAGCACAGATACGCAGTATTTT. It translates to CASGQEGARSTDTQYF. Variable domain in full (rest from reference TRBV12-5 and TRBJ2-3): DARVTQTPRHKVTEMGQEVTMRCQPILGHNTVFWYRQTMMQGLELLAYFRNRAPLDDSGMPKDRFSAEMPDATLATLKIQPSEPRDSAVYFCASGQEGARSTDTQYFGPGTRLTVL.

The V and J genes are TRBV11-2 and TRBJ2-7, with a possible D match to TRBD2 (6 bases). V was pared by 1 base and J by 4 bases, with 14 bases between. Germline lookup yields CDR1 SGHAT and CDR2 FQNNGV. The CDR3 is made up of 15 amino acids. In DNA, the CDR3 is TGTGCCAGCAGCTTAGGGCGGGACCTAAGTTACGAGCAGTACTTC. As protein: CASSLGRDLSYEQYF.

This clone was detected a few times. The CDR3 loop reads CASDGRGNTIYF. CDR3 sequence (DNA): TGTGCCAGCGACGGCAGAGGAAACACCATATATTTT. The chain links TRBV2 to TRBJ1-3; D is uncertain. The CDR3 sequence is 12 residues long. V was trimmed by 8 bases and J by 4 bases, leaving 9 bases between them. Germline V gives CDR1 SNHLY, CDR2 FYNNEI.

This chain links TRBV29-1 with TRBJ2-7; D is unresolved. The V end was cut by 5 bases, the J end by 0 bases, with 11 bases between. CDR1 SQVTM and CDR2 ANQGSEA come from the germline V gene. The CDR3 runs 13 residues. The CDR3 sequence: CSVITFSSYEQYF. The CDR3, as DNA: TGCAGCGTTATTACTTTCTCCTCCTACGAGCAGTACTTC.

This chain joins TRBV27 and TRBJ2-7; 8 bases line up with TRBD2. The CDR3 runs to 14 residues. The junction had 6 bases not matched to a gene; V was cut back by 3 bases and J by 5 bases. Germline-derived CDR1 and CDR2 are MNHEY and SMNVEV (reference sequence). As DNA, the CDR3 is TGTGCCAGCAGTTTGCGGGGGGTTTTCGACGAGCAGTACTTC. This codes for CASSLRGVFDEQYF.

The chain employs TRBV13 and TRBJ1-1; the D is unclear. CDR1 and CDR2 from the germline V gene are PRHDT and FYEKMQ (reference sequence). V was shortened by 3 bases and J by 4 bases, with 15 bases between the two germline ends. The CDR3 extends over 15 amino acids. CDR3 loop: CASSFNSGVGTEAFF. The CDR3 DNA reads as TGTGCCAGCAGCTTCAATAGCGGGGTCGGCACTGAAGCTTTCTTT.

The chain uses TRBV7-9 and TRBJ2-7; D remains ambiguous. The CDR3 has 15 amino acids. The V gene's germline CDR1 is SEHNR and CDR2 FQNEAQ (reference sequence). V was trimmed by 5 bases and J by 2 bases, leaving 16 bases between them. The CDR3 DNA sequence: TGTGCCAGCAGCCAATTAGGGCTCCAGGCCTACGAGCAGTACTTC. Its translation is CASSQLGLQAYEQYF.

V is TRBV19 and J is TRBJ2-3, with TRBD2 matching over 7 bases. The germline gives CDR1 LNHDA, CDR2 SQIVND (reference sequence). The ends lost 9 bases at V and 4 bases at J; junction bases unmatched: 10. The CDR3 runs 14 residues. In nucleotides, the CDR3 is TGTGCCAGCACGGCGGGAGTGAGAGCAGATACGCAGTATTTT. It is translated as CASTAGVRADTQYF.

This chain connects TRBV6-5 to TRBJ2-2; D is unresolved. V lost 8 bases and J lost 6, with 13 bases in between. The CDR3 has 13 residues. Germline V gives CDR1 MNHEY, CDR2 SVGAGI. The CDR3 DNA is TGTGCCAGCCGAAGGGCCCTCGCCGGGGAGCTGTTTTTT. The encoded protein is CASRRALAGELFF.

This chain links TRBV2 with TRBJ2-7; TRBD2 matches 13 bases. Germline V gene lookup returns CDR1 SNHLY and CDR2 FYNNEI. Trimming cost V 5 bases and J 5 bases; bases outside gene matches: 3. This CDR3 comprises 14 residues. The CDR3 loop reads CASSWTSGSNEQYF. The CDR3 nucleotides read TGTGCCAGCAGTTGGACTAGCGGGAGTAACGAGCAGTACTTC.

This clone was picked up one time. V usage is TRBV7-9 and J usage is TRBJ2-7; TRBD1 matches 7 bases. Trimming cost V 4 bases and J 4 bases; bases outside gene matches: 4. Looked up from germline, CDR1 is SEHNR and CDR2 is FQNEAQ (reference sequence). There are 13 residues in the CDR3. The CDR3 is CASSSGQIYEQYF. CDR3 coding DNA: TGTGCCAGCAGCTCGGGACAGATTTACGAGCAGTACTTC.

This clone was seen just once. The chain has TRBV7-9 and TRBJ2-1; tentative D call: TRBD2 (5 bases). This CDR3 contains 16 residues. Germline values: CDR1 SEHNR, CDR2 FQNEAQ (reference sequence). Trimming took off 4 bases at V and 1 base at J, with 14 bases between the two ends. The DNA of the CDR3 is TGTGCCAGCAGCTCTTTAGGTAGGGAGTCCTACAATGAGCAGTTCTTC. This translates into CASSSLGRESYNEQFF.

This CDR3 is CSAEGGSSYNEQFF. CDR3 coding DNA: TGCAGCGCGGAGGGCGGTAGCTCCTACAATGAGCAGTTCTTC. The rearrangement links TRBV29-1 to TRBJ2-1, with TRBD2 as a possible D gene (6 bases). The length of the CDR3 is 14 residues. The ends were cut back, 7 bases at V and 0 bases at J, with 13 bases in the middle. CDR1 SQVTM and CDR2 ANQGSEA come from the germline V gene.

The V call is TRBV11-2, the J call TRBJ2-1; D uncertain. Trimming pared 3 bases from V and 8 bases from J, leaving 11 bases between. This CDR3 has 13 amino acids. Germline V lookup: CDR1 SGHAT, CDR2 FQNNGV. In DNA, the CDR3 is TGTGCCAGCAGCTTCTGGGGTTCGTATGAGCAGTTCTTC. The encoded protein is CASSFWGSYEQFF.

This clone appeared a single time. V and J are TRBV27 and TRBJ2-1; 8 nucleotides align to TRBD1. The V segment lost 6 bases and the J segment 0 bases; nucleotides outside the gene matches: 10. The CDR3 sequence is 17 residues long. Germline CDR1 reads MNHEY; CDR2 reads SMNVEV (reference sequence). The DNA for the CDR3 is TGTGCCAGCAGCAAAATCCGGGACAGGAGCTCCTACAATGAGCAGTTCTTC. Its protein product is CASSKIRDRSSYNEQFF.